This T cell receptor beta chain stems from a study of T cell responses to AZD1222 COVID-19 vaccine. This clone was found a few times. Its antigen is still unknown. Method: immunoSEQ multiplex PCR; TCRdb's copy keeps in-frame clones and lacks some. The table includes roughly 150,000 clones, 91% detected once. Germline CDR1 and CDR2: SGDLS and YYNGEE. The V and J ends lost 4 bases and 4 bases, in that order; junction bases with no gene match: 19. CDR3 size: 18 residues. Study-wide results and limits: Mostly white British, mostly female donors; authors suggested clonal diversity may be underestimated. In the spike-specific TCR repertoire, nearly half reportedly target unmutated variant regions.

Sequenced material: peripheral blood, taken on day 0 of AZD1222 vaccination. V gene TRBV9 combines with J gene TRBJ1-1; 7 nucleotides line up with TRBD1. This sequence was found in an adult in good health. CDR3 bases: TGTGCCAGCAGCCCCAAATCACCCGGGACAGAGTTCGGCACTGAAGCTTTCTTT. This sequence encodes CASSPKSPGTEFGTEAFF.